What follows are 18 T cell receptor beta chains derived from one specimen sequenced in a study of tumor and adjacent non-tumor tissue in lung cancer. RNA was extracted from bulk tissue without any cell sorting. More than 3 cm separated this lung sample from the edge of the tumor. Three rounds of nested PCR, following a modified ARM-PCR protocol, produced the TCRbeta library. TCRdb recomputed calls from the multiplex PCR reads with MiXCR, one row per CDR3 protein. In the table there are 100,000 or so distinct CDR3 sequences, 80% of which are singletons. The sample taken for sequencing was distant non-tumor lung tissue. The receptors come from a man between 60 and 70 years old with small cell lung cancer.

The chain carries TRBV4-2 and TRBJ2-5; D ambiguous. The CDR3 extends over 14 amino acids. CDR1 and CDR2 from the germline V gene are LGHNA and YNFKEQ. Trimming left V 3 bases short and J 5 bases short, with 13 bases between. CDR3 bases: TGTGCCAGCAGCCAGGGGAATAGGCAGGAGACCCAGTACTTC. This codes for CASSQGNRQETQYF.

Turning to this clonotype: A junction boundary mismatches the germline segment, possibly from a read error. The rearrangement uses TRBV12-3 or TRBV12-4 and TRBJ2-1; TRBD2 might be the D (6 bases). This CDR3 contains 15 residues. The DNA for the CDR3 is TGTGCCAGCAGTTTACGGTCTAGCGCGTACAATGCGCAGTTCTTC. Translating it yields CASSLRSSAYNAQFF.

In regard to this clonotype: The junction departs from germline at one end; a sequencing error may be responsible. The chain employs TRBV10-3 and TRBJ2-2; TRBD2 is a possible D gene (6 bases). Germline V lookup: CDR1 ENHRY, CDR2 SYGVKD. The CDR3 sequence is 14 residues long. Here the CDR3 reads CAITPGANTGELSF. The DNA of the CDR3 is TGTGCCATTACCCCGGGAGCCAACACCGGGGAGCTGTCTTTT.

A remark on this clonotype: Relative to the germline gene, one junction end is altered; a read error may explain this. The CDR3 loop reads CASSLYGVETQYF. CDR3 bases: TGTGCCAGCAGCCTATACGGAGTAGAGACCCAATACTTC. The rearrangement uses TRBV14 and TRBJ2-5; D is unclear. The CDR3 has 13 residues. The germline gives CDR1 SGHDN, CDR2 FVKESK.

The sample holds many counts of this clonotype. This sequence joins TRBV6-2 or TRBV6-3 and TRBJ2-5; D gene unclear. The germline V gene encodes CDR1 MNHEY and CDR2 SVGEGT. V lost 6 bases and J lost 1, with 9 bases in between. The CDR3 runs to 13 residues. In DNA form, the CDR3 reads TGTGCCAGCAGCGACGCCGCCCAAGAGACCCAGTACTTC. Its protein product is CASSDAAQETQYF.

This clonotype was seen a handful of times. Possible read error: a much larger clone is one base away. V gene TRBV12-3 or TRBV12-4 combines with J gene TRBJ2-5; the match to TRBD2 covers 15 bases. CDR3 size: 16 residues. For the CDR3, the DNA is TGTGTCAGCAGACTGGGACTAGCGGGAGGTTTAGAGACCCAGTACTTC. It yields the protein CVSRLGLAGGLETQYF.

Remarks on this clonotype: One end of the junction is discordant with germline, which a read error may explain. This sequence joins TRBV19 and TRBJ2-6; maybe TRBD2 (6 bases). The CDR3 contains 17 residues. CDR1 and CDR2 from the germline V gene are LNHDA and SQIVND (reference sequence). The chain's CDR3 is CASSPDYTKTGANVLTF. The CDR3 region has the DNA TGTGCCAGTAGTCCGGACTATACTAAAACTGGGGCCAACGTCCTGACATTC.

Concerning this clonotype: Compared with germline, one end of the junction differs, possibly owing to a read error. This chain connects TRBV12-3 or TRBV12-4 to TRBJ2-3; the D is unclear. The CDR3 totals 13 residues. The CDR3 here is CDSSLWSTDTQYF. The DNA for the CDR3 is TGTGACAGCAGCTTATGGAGCACAGATACGCAGTATTTT.

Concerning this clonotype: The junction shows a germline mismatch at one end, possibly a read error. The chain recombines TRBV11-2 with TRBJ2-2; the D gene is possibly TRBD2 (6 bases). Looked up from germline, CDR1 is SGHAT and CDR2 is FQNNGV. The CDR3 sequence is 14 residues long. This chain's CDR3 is CANSLEPPWGELFF. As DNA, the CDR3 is TGTGCCAACAGCTTAGAGCCACCCTGGGGGGAGTTGTTTTTT.

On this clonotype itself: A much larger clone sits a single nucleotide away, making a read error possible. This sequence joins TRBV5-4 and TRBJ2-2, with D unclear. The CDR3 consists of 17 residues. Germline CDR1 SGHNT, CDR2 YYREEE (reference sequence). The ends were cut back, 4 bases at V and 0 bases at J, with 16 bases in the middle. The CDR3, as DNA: TGTGCCAGCAGCCCCTCGACTGGCGGAGCGAACACCGGGGAGCTGTTTTTT. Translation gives CASSPSTGGANTGELFF.

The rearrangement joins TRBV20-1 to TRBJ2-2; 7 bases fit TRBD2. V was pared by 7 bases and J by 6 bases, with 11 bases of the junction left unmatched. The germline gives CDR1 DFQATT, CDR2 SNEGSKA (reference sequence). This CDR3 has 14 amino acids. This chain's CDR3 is CSVSPGLVSGELFF. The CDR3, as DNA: TGCAGTGTTAGTCCTGGACTAGTTTCCGGGGAGCTGTTTTTT.

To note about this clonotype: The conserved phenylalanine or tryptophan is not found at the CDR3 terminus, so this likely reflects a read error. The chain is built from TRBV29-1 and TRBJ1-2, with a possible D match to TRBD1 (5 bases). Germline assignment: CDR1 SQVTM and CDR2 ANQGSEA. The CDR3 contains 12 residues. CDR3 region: CSARDSNYDYTL. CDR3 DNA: TGCAGCGCCAGGGACTCCAACTATGACTACACCTTA.

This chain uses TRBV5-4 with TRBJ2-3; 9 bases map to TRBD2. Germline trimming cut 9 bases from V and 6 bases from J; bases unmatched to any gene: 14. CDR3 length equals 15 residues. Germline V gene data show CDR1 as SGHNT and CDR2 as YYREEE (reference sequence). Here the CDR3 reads CANNRGTSGRDTQYF. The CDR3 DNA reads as TGTGCCAACAACCGAGGGACCAGCGGGAGGGATACGCAGTATTTT.

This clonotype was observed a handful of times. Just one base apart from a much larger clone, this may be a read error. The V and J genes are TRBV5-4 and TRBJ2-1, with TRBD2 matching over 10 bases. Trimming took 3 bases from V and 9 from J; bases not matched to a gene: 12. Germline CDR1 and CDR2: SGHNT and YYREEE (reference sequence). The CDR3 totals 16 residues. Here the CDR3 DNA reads TGTGCCAGCAGCTCTACTAAGCGGGAGGGCCATCTTGAGCAGTTCTTC. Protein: CASSSTKREGHLEQFF.

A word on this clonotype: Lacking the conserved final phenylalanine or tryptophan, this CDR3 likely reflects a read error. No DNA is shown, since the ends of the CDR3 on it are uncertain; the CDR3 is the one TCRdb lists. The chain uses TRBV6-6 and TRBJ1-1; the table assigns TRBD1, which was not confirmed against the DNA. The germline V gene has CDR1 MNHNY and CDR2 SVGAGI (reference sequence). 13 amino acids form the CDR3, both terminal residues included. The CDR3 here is CASSDRQGTEASL.

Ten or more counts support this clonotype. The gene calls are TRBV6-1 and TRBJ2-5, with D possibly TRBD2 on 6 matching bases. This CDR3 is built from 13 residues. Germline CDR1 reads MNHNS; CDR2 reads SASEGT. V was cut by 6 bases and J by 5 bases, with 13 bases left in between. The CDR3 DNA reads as TGTGCCAGCAGCCGTAGCGGCCGGGAGACCCAGTACTTC. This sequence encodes CASSRSGRETQYF.

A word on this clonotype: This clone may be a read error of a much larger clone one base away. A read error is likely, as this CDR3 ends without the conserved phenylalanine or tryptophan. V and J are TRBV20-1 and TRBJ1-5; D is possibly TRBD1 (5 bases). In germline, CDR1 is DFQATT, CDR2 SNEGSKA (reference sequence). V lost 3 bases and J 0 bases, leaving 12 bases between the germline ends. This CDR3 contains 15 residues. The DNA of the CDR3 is TGCAGTGCTAGCGCCGGACACTATAGCAATCAGCCCCAGCATTCT. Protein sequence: CSASAGHYSNQPQHS.

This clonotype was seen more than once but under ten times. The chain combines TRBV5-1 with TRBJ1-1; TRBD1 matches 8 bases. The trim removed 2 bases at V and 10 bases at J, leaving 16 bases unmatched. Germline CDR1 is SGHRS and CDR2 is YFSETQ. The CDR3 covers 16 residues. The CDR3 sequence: CASSLAETGAKLGAFF. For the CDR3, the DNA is TGCGCCAGCAGCTTAGCAGAGACAGGGGCGAAGTTGGGAGCTTTCTTT.